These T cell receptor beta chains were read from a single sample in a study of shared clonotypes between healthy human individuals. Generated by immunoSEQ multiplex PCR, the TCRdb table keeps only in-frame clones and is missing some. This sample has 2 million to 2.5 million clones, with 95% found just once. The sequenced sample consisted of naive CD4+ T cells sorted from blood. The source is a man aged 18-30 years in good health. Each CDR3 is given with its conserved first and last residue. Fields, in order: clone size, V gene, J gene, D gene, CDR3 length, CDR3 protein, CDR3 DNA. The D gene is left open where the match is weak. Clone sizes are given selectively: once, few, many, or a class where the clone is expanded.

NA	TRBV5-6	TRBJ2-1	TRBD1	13	CASSWDRANEQFF	TGTGCCAGCAGCTGGGACAGGGCGAATGAGCAGTTCTTC
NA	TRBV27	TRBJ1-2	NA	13	CASSRGPNYGYTF	TGTGCCAGCTCCCGGGGTCCAAACTATGGCTACACCTTC
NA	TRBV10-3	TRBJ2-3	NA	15	CAISEGTGNTDTQYF	TGTGCCATCAGTGAGGGGACGGGTAATACAGATACGCAGTATTTT
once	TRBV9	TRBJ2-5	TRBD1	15	CASSVQGTGKETQYF	TGTGCCAGCAGCGTACAGGGGACAGGGAAAGAGACCCAGTACTTC
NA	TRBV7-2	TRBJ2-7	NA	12	CASSLAMGEQYF	TGTGCCAGCAGCTTAGCGATGGGGGAGCAGTACTTC
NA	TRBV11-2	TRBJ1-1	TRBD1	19	CASSSPTDGTGGSWTEAFF	TGTGCCAGCAGCTCCCCCACTGACGGGACAGGGGGGAGTTGGACTGAAGCTTTCTTT
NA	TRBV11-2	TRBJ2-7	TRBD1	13	CASSFTGGYEQYF	TGTGCCAGCAGCTTCACAGGGGGCTACGAGCAGTACTTC
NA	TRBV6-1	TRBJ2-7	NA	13	CASSPDGSYEQYF	TGTGCCAGCAGTCCGGACGGTTCCTACGAGCAGTACTTC
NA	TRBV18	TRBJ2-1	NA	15	CASSPSVGSGLEQFF	TGTGCCAGCTCGCCCAGCGTCGGGAGCGGGCTAGAGCAGTTCTTC
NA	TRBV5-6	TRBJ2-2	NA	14	CASRSGPYTGELFF	TGTGCCAGCAGGTCCGGGCCTTACACCGGGGAGCTGTTTTTT
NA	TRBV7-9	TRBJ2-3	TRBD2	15	CASSLAGGSTDTQYF	TGTGCCAGCAGCTTAGCGGGAGGGAGTACAGATACGCAGTATTTT
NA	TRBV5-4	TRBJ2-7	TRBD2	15	CASSTPAGGIYEQYF	TGTGCCAGCAGCACCCCAGCGGGAGGTATCTACGAGCAGTACTTC
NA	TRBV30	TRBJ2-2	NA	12	CAWGMNTGELFF	TGTGCCTGGGGTATGAACACCGGGGAGCTGTTTTTT
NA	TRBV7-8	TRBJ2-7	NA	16	CASSLSRGKESYEQYF	TGTGCCAGCAGCTTATCGCGAGGGAAGGAATCCTACGAGCAGTACTTC
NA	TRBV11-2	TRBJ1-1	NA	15	CASSLSRDGYTEAFF	TGTGCCAGCAGCTTAAGTAGGGATGGATATACTGAAGCTTTCTTT
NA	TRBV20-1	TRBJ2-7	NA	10	CSALQLVQYF	TGCAGTGCTTTACAGCTGGTGCAGTACTTC
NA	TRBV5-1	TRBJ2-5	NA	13	CASWVSGQETQYF	TGCGCCAGCTGGGTTAGCGGCCAAGAGACCCAGTACTTC
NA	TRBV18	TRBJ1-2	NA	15	CASSPLSDSVYGYTF	TGTGCCAGCTCACCCCTTTCTGACAGCGTCTATGGCTACACCTTC
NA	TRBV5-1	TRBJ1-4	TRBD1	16	CASSLVGTGKEEKLFF	TGCGCCAGCAGCTTGGTTGGGACAGGGAAGGAGGAAAAACTGTTTTTT
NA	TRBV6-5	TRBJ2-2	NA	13	CASTRPLTGELFF	TGTGCCAGCACCCGACCCCTTACCGGGGAGCTGTTTTTT
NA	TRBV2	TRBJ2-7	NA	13	CASRPWVPYEQYF	TGTGCCAGCCGCCCCTGGGTACCCTACGAGCAGTACTTC
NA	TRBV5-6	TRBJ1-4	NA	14	CASSRGTANEKLFF	TGTGCCAGCAGCCGCGGGACGGCTAATGAAAAACTGTTTTTT
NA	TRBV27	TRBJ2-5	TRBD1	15	CASSPYRGDGETQYF	TGTGCCAGCAGCCCTTACAGGGGGGACGGAGAGACCCAGTACTTC
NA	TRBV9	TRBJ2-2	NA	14	CASSVAGETGELFF	TGTGCCAGCAGCGTAGCGGGGGAAACCGGGGAGCTGTTTTTT
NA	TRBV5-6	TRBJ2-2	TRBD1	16	CASSSLDRDDAGELFF	TGTGCCAGCAGCAGTCTAGACAGGGATGATGCCGGGGAGCTGTTTTTT
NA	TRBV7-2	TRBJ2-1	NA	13	CASSARGDPEQFF	TGTGCCAGCAGCGCGCGAGGGGACCCTGAGCAGTTCTTC
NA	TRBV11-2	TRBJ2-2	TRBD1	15	CASSSWTGPGGELFF	TGTGCCAGCAGCTCGTGGACAGGGCCGGGCGGGGAGCTGTTTTTT
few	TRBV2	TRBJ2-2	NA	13	CASSEYATGELFF	TGTGCCAGCAGTGAATATGCGACCGGGGAGCTGTTTTTT
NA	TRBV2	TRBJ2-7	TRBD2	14	CASYEREGLYEQYF	TGTGCCAGTTACGAGCGGGAGGGCCTGTACGAGCAGTACTTC
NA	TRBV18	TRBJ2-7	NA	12	CASSPLGTEQYF	TGTGCCAGCTCACCTCTGGGAACCGAGCAGTACTTC
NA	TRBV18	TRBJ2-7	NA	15	CASSIGTGESYEQYF	TGTGCCAGCTCAATAGGCACAGGTGAAAGCTACGAGCAGTACTTC
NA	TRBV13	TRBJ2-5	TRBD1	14	CASSEPLRGKTQYF	TGTGCCAGCAGCGAGCCGCTCAGGGGGAAGACCCAGTACTTC
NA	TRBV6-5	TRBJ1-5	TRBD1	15	CASSYQTGSNQPQHF	TGTGCCAGCAGTTACCAGACAGGGAGTAATCAGCCCCAGCATTTT
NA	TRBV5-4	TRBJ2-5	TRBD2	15	CASSLGLAGFETQYF	TGTGCCAGCAGCTTGGGACTAGCGGGGTTCGAGACCCAGTACTTC
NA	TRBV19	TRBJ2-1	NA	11	CASSDYNEQFF	TGTGCCAGTAGCGATTACAATGAGCAGTTCTTC